This entry concerns a single T cell receptor (beta chain). The target antigen is unknown. These data come from a study of OX40 agonist ivuxolimab in advanced cancers. Overall study context: The dose-escalation cohort was approximately 81% male, with a mean age of 60 years, ranging about 20 to 85.

General study findings and limits: At 0.1-3.0 mg/kg, partial responders had clonal expansion among the lowest observed. Some nonresponders likewise displayed low normalized T-cell clonal expansion. Not determined was the antigen specificity of the expanded peripheral T cells.

Clones were sequenced by immunoSEQ multiplex PCR, and TCRdb holds only the in-frame ones, with some missing. The sample contains 72,000 or so clones, roughly 85% of which appear only once. V lost 2 bases, J lost 8 bases, and 10 bases stayed unmatched. Germline CDR1 MNHEY, CDR2 SVGAGI. This CDR3 comprises 16 residues. The gene calls are TRBV6-5 and TRBJ1-2; TRBD1 aligns across 11 bases. Sequencing was performed on CD4+ or CD8+ T cells sorted from blood, taken in a trial of the OX40 agonist ivuxolimab. The receptor's source is an adult with an advanced solid tumor such as melanoma, head and neck, liver or kidney cancer. The CDR3 reads CASSYLRTGGAVGYTF. The DNA of the CDR3 is TGTGCCAGCAGTTACCTGAGGACAGGGGGCGCGGTGGGCTACACCTTC.